This TCR beta chain came from a study of blood T cell repertoires in COVID-19. Across the whole study: PBMCs, B-cell-depleted T cells, or T cells were the source of the cDNA or gDNA that made up the material.

Clones were read by immunoSEQ multiplex PCR, and TCRdb kept only the in-frame ones, dropping some. The sample has fewer than 200,000 clones; about 86% are singletons. From germline, CDR1 is MNHEY and CDR2 SVGEGT. V shed 2 bases, J shed 0 bases, and the junction held 9 bases outside the gene matches. This CDR3 contains 19 residues. The sequence was obtained from a man between 65 and 79 years old with active or convalescent COVID-19. The chain couples TRBV6-2 or TRBV6-3 to TRBJ1-6; 8 bases are a match to TRBD1. Sequenced sample: peripheral blood. For the CDR3, the DNA is TGTGCCAGCAGTTACCGACAGGGGACACTGAGCTCCTATAATTCACCCCTCCACTTT. It encodes CASSYRQGTLSSYNSPLHF.